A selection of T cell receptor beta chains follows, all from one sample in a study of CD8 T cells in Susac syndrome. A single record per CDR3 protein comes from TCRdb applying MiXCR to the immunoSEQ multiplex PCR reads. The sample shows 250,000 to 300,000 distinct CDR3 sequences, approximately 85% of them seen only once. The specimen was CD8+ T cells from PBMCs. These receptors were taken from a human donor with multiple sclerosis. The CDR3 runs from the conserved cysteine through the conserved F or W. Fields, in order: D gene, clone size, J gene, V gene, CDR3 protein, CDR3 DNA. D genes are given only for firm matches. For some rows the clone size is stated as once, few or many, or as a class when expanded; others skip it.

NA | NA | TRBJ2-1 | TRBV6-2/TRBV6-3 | CASSYLDWTGEDEQFF | TGTGCCAGCAGTTACCTCGACTGGACCGGTGAGGATGAGCAGTTCTTC
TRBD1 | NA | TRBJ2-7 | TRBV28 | CASRPPGQGAYEQYF | TGTGCCAGCAGACCTCCGGGACAGGGGGCCTACGAGCAGTACTTC
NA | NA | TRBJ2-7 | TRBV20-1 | CSARDRRLTYEQYF | TGCAGTGCTAGAGATAGACGACTAACCTACGAGCAGTACTTC
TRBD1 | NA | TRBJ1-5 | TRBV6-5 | CASRVHRGLSQPQHF | TGTGCCAGCAGAGTCCACAGGGGGCTTAGTCAGCCCCAGCATTTT
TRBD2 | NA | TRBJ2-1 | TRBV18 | CASSEGLALYNEQFF | TGTGCCAGCTCAGAGGGACTAGCCTTATACAATGAGCAGTTCTTC
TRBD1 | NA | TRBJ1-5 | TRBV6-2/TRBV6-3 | CASRATGSRNQPQHF | TGTGCCAGCAGGGCGACAGGGAGTCGGAATCAGCCCCAGCATTTT
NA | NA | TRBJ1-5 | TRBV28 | CASSLWLGLSNQPQHF | TGTGCCAGCAGTTTATGGCTAGGGCTCAGCAATCAGCCCCAGCATTTT
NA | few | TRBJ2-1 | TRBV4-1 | CASSQEPERANEQFF | TGCGCCAGCAGCCAAGAGCCGGAGAGGGCCAATGAGCAGTTCTTC
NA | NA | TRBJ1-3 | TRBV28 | CASSAEGNRNTIYF | TGTGCCAGCTCAGCCGAGGGAAACCGAAACACCATATATTTT
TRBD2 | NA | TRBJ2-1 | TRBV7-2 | CASSSLLADSYNEQFF | TGTGCCAGCAGCTCACTACTAGCGGACTCCTACAATGAGCAGTTCTTC
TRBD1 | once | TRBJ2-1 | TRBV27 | CASSFLPGQGDTSYNEQFF | TGTGCCAGCAGTTTTCTCCCGGGACAGGGGGATACCTCCTACAATGAGCAGTTCTTC
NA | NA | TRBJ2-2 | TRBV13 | CASMSTGELFF | TGTGCCAGCATGAGTACCGGGGAGCTGTTTTTT
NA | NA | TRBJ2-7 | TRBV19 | CASTMGHNSYEQYF | TGTGCCAGTACCATGGGACATAACTCCTACGAGCAGTACTTC
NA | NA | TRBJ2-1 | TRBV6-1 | CASSGGTYNEQFF | TGTGCCAGCAGTGGAGGGACTTACAATGAGCAGTTCTTC
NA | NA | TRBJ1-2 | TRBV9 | CASSPVSGFRWLDVEPHGYTF | TGTGCCAGCAGCCCCGTAAGTGGGTTCCGGTGGTTGGATGTTGAACCCCATGGCTACACCTTC
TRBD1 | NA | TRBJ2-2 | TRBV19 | CATEDRGLSGELFF | TGTGCCACCGAAGACAGGGGGCTCTCCGGGGAGCTGTTTTTT
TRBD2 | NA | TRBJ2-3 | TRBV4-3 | CASSQGRASGGDTQYF | TGCGCCAGCAGCCAAGGTCGTGCTAGCGGTGGAGATACGCAGTATTTT
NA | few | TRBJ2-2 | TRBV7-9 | CASSLGFGSGSPGELFF | NA
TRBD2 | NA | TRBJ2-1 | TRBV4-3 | CASSQDLSGTSVFNEQFF | TGCGCCAGCAGCCAAGATTTGTCGGGGACTAGCGTTTTCAATGAGCAGTTCTTC
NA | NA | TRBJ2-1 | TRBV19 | CATRSPYNEQFF | TGTGCCACTCGTTCGCCCTACAATGAGCAGTTCTTC
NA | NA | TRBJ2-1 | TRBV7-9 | CASSLVPDPASFF | TGTGCCAGCAGCTTAGTCCCGGACCCCGCGTCGTTCTTC
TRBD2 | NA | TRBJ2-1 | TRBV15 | CATSRDVAGGYNEQFF | TGTGCCACCAGCAGAGACGTAGCGGGGGGCTACAATGAGCAGTTCTTC
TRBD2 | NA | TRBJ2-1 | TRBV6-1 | CASRPLAGVGKNYNEQFF | TGTGCCAGCAGACCCCTAGCGGGAGTTGGGAAGAACTACAATGAGCAGTTCTTC